In its sample, the clone carrying this T cell receptor (beta chain) was seen a few times. Its target is unknown. The data derive from a study of response to subunit inactivated influenza vaccine. Findings and limits, study-wide: The authors suggested that few new T cells are recruited per seasonal influenza vaccination.

A single record per CDR3 protein comes from TCRdb applying MiXCR to the RT-PCR reads. The sample lists 500,000 to 550,000 distinct CDR3 sequences; less than 8% were seen once. The V end was cut by 5 bases, the J end by 0 bases, with 8 bases between. This CDR3 has 13 residues. The germline V gene encodes CDR1 PRHDT and CDR2 FYEKMQ (reference sequence). This specimen consisted of PBMCs from blood, obtained around 2 years after vaccination. This sequence was found in a man between 50 and 70 years old who received an inactivated influenza vaccine. The chain joins TRBV13 to TRBJ2-7; possibly TRBD2 for D (6 bases). CDR3 amino acids: CASSRTNSYEQYF. The CDR3 coding sequence is TGTGCCAGCAGCAGGACTAACTCCTACGAGCAGTACTTC.